This TCR beta chain is drawn from a study of OX40 agonist ivuxolimab in advanced cancers. Exclusion of a patient followed from autoimmune disease history or systemic immunosuppression. The protocol was immunoSEQ multiplex PCR, while the TCRdb copy is restricted to in-frame clones and leaves out a portion. Seen here are more than 95,000 clones, around 90% observed once, and the top ten hold 0.8% to 1%. Trimming removed 1 base from V and 5 bases from J, with 9 bases in between. This CDR3 is 14 amino acids long. Germline V gene sequence: CDR1 SGHTA, CDR2 FQGNSA. The V gene is TRBV7-2, the J gene TRBJ2-1; the D is unclear. The sequencing used CD4+ or CD8+ T cells sorted from blood, collected in a trial of the OX40 agonist ivuxolimab. This sequence was found in an adult with an advanced solid tumor such as melanoma, head and neck, liver or kidney cancer. CDR3 residues: CASSLGVGNNEQFF. The CDR3 coding sequence is TGTGCCAGCAGCTTAGGAGTAGGGAACAATGAGCAGTTCTTC. Combining the CDR3 with reference TRBV7-2 and TRBJ2-1 gives the whole variable domain GAGVSQSPSNKVTEKGKDVELRCDPISGHTALYWYRQSLGQGLEFLIYFQGNSAPDKSGLPSDRFSAERTGGSVSTLTIQRTQQEDSAVYLCASSLGVGNNEQFFGPGTRLTVL.